Described below is a single TCR beta chain sequence and its context. This clone's antigen is unknown. Per the germline V gene, MDHEN is the CDR1 and SYDVKM is the CDR2. The CDR3 contains 14 residues, cysteine and phenylalanine counted. DNA is not on record. Each CD8+ T cell subset was flow-sorted in triplicate, with some 300,000 cells per subset placed directly into RLT lysis buffer. Naive CD8+ T cells were defined stringently as CD45RO-CCR7+CD27+CD95- to exclude memory contaminants. Standard density gradient centrifugation was used to isolate peripheral blood mononuclear cells from buffy coats. A FACSAria III was used to flow-sort naive CXCR3-negative and CXCR3-positive CD8+ T cells. Total RNA was extracted from sorted cells using an RNeasy Mini Kit. These data originate in a study of CXCR3-negative and CXCR3-positive naive CD8 T cells (dated by TCRdb to between 2018 and 2021). For context, the study as a whole: In total, some 140 million TRB reads were obtained, which works out to roughly 1.5 +/- 0.3 million reads per library. Data from about ten donors, pooled across two independent experiments, went into the diversity and physicochemical repertoire analyses. TRBV-TRBJ cluster analysis included naive subsets from several donors and memory cells from 3 donors.

Sequenced on a NextSeq 550. The Human TCR Profiling Kit (MiLaboratory) was used to make UMI-labeled 5' RACE TRB cDNA libraries. cDNA synthesis used the entire amount of extracted RNA, and PCR amplification then used the entire amount of cDNA produced. The libraries were made side by side, with each library going through the same number of PCR cycles. Under the source paper's analysis protocol: MIGEC and MiXCR extracted about 57,000 +/- 9,900 unique UMI-labeled TRB cDNA molecules per library, requiring at least two reads per UMI. On average, approximately 40,000 +/- 10,000 functional in-frame TRB CDR3 nucleotide clonotypes lacking stop codons were found per library. Diversity metrics, including normalized Shannon-Wiener and Chao1, were computed in VDJtools after downsampling to 5000 UMI-labeled TRB molecules per sample. For the central five CDR3 residues, VDJtools calculated physicochemical properties weighted by clonotype size, namely interaction energy, strength, volume and Kidera factor 4. TCRdb reprocessed the reads; each CDR3 protein sequence makes one entry, and DNA is unavailable. TCRdb, not the authors, supplied the V and J calls. The table held for this sample gives around 92,000 distinct CDR3 sequences. The top ten clonotypes cover about 1.5% of the sample.

The paper's findings and limits, for the study overall: Because surface CD5, which is linked to self-reactivity in mice, was comparable between the naive subsets, TCR interaction strength was also inferred from the physicochemical properties of TRB CDR3s. Both naive subsets had comparably high repertoire diversity, while memory CD8+ T cells had much lower repertoire diversity. TRBV-TRBJ usage was similar between naive CXCR3-negative and CXCR3-positive cells from the same donor, while memory cells showed distinct patterns. Compared with CXCR3-negative naive cells, CXCR3-positive naive cells had TRB CDR3s with higher hydrophobicity (lower Kidera factor 4), lower energy, and higher strength and volume indices. Freshly isolated PBMCs were used for most assays because CXCR3 expression went down partially after cryopreservation.

The V gene is TRBV28 and the J gene is TRBJ2-5; TCRdb's D call of TRBD2 is untestable without DNA. The sample consisted of naive CXCR3- CD8+ T cells from blood. The meaning of the sample's cell subset or site label: CD45RO-CCR7+CD27+CD95- naive CD8+ T cells lacking CXCR3 (TNR3-). The clonotype originates from a human donor in good health. Some clones in this sample may be carry-over from other donors' samples. The CDR3 protein is CASRKDATKETQYF.